This T cell receptor (beta chain) is drawn from a study of blood T cell repertoires in COVID-19. Study at large: Sources were T cells, B-cell-depleted T cells, or PBMCs; the material itself was cDNA or gDNA.

TCRdb's table, derived via immunoSEQ multiplex PCR, lists solely in-frame clones and lacks some. Of a few hundred thousand clones in the sample, roughly 85% were seen once. This CDR3 contains 12 residues. Trimming pared 4 bases from V and 10 bases from J, leaving 13 bases between. Germline values: CDR1 LGHDT, CDR2 YNNKEL (reference sequence). Sequenced material: peripheral blood. This sequence was found in a woman between 18 and 29 years old with acute or convalescent COVID-19. The V call is TRBV3-1 (or the pseudogene TRBV3-2), the J call TRBJ1-2; D is unresolved. In DNA, the CDR3 is TGTGCCAGCAGCCCCACGGAGGTTTACTACACCTTC. Translation: CASSPTEVYYTF.